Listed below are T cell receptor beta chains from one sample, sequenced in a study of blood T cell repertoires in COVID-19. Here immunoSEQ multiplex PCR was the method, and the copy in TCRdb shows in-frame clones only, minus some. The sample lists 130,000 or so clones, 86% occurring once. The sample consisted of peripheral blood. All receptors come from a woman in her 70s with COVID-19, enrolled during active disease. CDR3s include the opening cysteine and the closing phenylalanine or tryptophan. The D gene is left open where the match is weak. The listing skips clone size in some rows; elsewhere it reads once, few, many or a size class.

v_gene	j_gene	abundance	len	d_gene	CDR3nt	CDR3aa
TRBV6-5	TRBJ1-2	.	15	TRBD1	TGTGCCAGCAGTTATTTGGGACAGGGAAGGGGTGGCTACACCTTC	CASSYLGQGRGGYTF
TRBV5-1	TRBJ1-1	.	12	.	TGCGCCAGCAGCTTGGAACAGGCTGAAGCTTTCTTT	CASSLEQAEAFF
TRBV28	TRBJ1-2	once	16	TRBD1	TGTGCCAGCAGTTTTATGGGGACAGGGGGCGCTGATGGCTACACCTTC	CASSFMGTGGADGYTF
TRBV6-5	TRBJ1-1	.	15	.	TGTGCCAGCAGCCCCACCCCGACAGCATTCACTGAAGCTTTCTTT	CASSPTPTAFTEAFF
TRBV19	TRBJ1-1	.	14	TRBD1	TGTGCCAGTAGTATCAGGGGGCGGAACACTGAAGCTTTCTTT	CASSIRGRNTEAFF
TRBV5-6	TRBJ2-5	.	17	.	TGTGCCAGCAGCTTGCGGGTACTCCAGGGGACGGGGGAGACCCAGTACTTC	CASSLRVLQGTGETQYF
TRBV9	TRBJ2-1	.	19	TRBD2	TGTGCCAGCAGCGAGGGGACTAGCGGGTCTAGGAGCTCCTACAATGAGCAGTTCTTC	CASSEGTSGSRSSYNEQFF
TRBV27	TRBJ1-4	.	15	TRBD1	TGTGCCAGCAGTTTGAAGGGGGCGAGGGGTGAAAAACTGTTTTTT	CASSLKGARGEKLFF
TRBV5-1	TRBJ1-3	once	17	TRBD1	TGCGCCAGCAGCTCCGGACAGGGGGCAGGGTCTGGAAACACCATATATTTT	CASSSGQGAGSGNTIYF
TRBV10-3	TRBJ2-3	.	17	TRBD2	TGTGCCATCAGTGCGACTAGCGGGGGAGGCCCCACAGATACGCAGTATTTT	CAISATSGGGPTDTQYF
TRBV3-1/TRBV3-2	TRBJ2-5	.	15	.	TGTGCCAGCAGCCTTGGACAGAGCGAACAAGAGACCCAGTACTTC	CASSLGQSEQETQYF
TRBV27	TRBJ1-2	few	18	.	TGTGCCAGCAGTTTATCGGGATCGGGGGCGGGGGCGTTCTATGGCTACACCTTC	CASSLSGSGAGAFYGYTF
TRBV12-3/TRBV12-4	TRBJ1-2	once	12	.	TGTGCCAGCAACAGATTAAACTATGGCTACACCTTC	CASNRLNYGYTF
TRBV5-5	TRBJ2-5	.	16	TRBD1	TGTGCCAGCAGCTTGGGTGGGACAGGGGGGCAAGAGACCCAGTACTTC	CASSLGGTGGQETQYF
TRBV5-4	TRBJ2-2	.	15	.	TGTGCCAGCAGCGTCGGGGGGCTGCCCACCGGGGAGCTGTTTTTT	CASSVGGLPTGELFF
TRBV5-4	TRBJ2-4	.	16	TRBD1	TGTGCCAGCAGCTTCGACAGGGGGCTAGCCAAAAACATTCAGTACTTC	CASSFDRGLAKNIQYF
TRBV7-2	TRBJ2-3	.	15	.	TGTGCCAGCAGCCGCACAGGGTATAACACAGATACGCAGTATTTT	CASSRTGYNTDTQYF
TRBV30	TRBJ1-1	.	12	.	TGTGCCTGGAGTGCCAAGAACACTGAAGCTTTCTTT	CAWSAKNTEAFF
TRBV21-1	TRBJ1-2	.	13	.	TGTGCCAGCAGCAAAGACACTAACGGGGGCTACACCTTC	CASSKDTNGGYTF
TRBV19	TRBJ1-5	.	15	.	TGTGCCACACTTGAGACCGGGAGGGCCAATCAGCCCCAGCATTTT	CATLETGRANQPQHF
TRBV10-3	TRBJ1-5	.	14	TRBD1	TGTGCCATCAGTGGGGGACAGGTCGATCAGCCCCAGCATTTT	CAISGGQVDQPQHF
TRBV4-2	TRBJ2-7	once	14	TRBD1	TGTGCCAGCAGCCGGGGACAGGGGGGCTACGAGCAGTACTTC	CASSRGQGGYEQYF
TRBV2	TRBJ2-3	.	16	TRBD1	TGTGCCAGCAGTGAAGGTTTAGGGGGCGGCACAGATACGCAGTATTTT	CASSEGLGGGTDTQYF
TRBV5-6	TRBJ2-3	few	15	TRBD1	TGTGCCAGCAGCTCGGGGACAGGGGGCAGAGATACGCAGTATTTT	CASSSGTGGRDTQYF
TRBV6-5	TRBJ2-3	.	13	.	TGTGCCAGCAGTTACTCGAGGGACACTTCGCAGTATTTT	CASSYSRDTSQYF
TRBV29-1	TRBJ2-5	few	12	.	TGCAGCGCAAGACTCGGGCAAGAGACCCAGTACTTC	CSARLGQETQYF
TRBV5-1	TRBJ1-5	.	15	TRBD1	TGCGCCAGCAGCCTGACAGGGCAAAGCAATCAGCCCCAGCATTTT	CASSLTGQSNQPQHF
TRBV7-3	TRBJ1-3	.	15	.	TGTGCCAGCAGCTTAAAGGGGGAACCTGGAAACACCATATATTTT	CASSLKGEPGNTIYF
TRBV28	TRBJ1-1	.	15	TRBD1	TGTGCCAGCAGTACAGGGGGGGTTTTGCGCACTGAAGCTTTCTTT	CASSTGGVLRTEAFF
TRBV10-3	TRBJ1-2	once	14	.	TGTGCCATCACCTACTCGGGGGAAAACTATGGCTACACCTTC	CAITYSGENYGYTF
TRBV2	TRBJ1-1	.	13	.	TGTGCCAGCAGTGGAGGGTTGAACACTGAAGCTTTCTTT	CASSGGLNTEAFF
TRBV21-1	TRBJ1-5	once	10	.	TGTGCCAGCACGAATCAGCCCCAGCATTTT	CASTNQPQHF
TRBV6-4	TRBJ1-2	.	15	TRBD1	TGTGCCAGCAGTGTCCGACAGGGACTTGGCTATGGCTACACCTTC	CASSVRQGLGYGYTF
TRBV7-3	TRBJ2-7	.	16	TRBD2	TGTGCCAGCAGCTTACAAGCGGGGGGTAACTCCTACGAGCAGTACTTC	CASSLQAGGNSYEQYF
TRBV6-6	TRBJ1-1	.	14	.	TGTGCCAGCAGTTACGACAAGGGGGACACTGAAGCTTTCTTT	CASSYDKGDTEAFF
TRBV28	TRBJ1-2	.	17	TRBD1	TGTGCCAGCAGTTCCGGCGACAGGGTGGGTTCGTGGTATGGCTACACCTTC	CASSSGDRVGSWYGYTF
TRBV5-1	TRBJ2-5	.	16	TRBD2	TGCGCCAGCAGCTTGGGTCTAGCGGGGGTCGGGGAGACCCAGTACTTC	CASSLGLAGVGETQYF
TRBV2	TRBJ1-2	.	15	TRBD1	TGTGCCAGCAGTGACTCGCAGGGGGTAGGGTATGGCTACACCTTC	CASSDSQGVGYGYTF
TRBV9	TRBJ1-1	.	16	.	TGTGCCAGCAGCCCTCACGGGGGGCAAGTTAACACTGAAGCTTTCTTT	CASSPHGGQVNTEAFF
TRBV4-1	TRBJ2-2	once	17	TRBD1	TGCGCCAGCAGACCCCCGGGACAGGGGGCGAACACCGGGGAGCTGTTTTTT	CASRPPGQGANTGELFF
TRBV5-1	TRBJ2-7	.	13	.	TGCGCCAGCAGCGAAATTACAGGGTACGAGCAGTACTTC	CASSEITGYEQYF
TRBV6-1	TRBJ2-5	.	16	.	TGTGCCAGCAGTGGTGACCGGTGGGGGGGCCGCGAGACCCAGTACTTC	CASSGDRWGGRETQYF
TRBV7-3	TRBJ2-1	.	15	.	TGTGCCAGCAGCTTGGACAGCCGCTCCTACAATGAGCAGTTCTTC	CASSLDSRSYNEQFF
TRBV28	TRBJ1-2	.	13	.	TGTGCCAGCAGCCCAACAGTTGCCTATGGCTACACCTTC	CASSPTVAYGYTF
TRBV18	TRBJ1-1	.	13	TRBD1	TGTGCCAGCTCAGACAGGGAAGGGTTGGAAGCTTTCTTT	CASSDREGLEAFF
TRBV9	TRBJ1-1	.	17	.	TGTGCCAGCAGCGTAGGGGCAGGGGCCGTCGTACGTACTGAAGCTTTCTTT	CASSVGAGAVVRTEAFF
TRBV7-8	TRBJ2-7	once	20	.	TGTGCCAGCAGCTTAGTATTCGGCGGGGCCCCCGAGGCTTTCTCCTACGAGCAGTACTTC	CASSLVFGGAPEAFSYEQYF
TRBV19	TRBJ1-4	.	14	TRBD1	TGTGCCAGTAAAACTACAGGGGCCCATGAAAAACTGTTTTTT	CASKTTGAHEKLFF
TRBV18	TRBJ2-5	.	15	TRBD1	TGTGCCAGCTCATCGTCCGGGACAGGGGCTGAGACCCAGTACTTC	CASSSSGTGAETQYF
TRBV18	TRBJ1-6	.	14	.	TGTGCCAGCTCACCCCAAGACAACTATTCACCCCTCCACTTT	CASSPQDNYSPLHF
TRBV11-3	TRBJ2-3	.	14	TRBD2	TGTGCCAGCAGCTTAAGCGCGGGGGCAGATACGCAGTATTTT	CASSLSAGADTQYF
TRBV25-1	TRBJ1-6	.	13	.	TGTGCCAGCCTACAGTACTATAATTCACCCCTCCACTTT	CASLQYYNSPLHF
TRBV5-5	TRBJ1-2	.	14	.	TGTGCCAGCAGCCTATTTCAGGGTATCAATGGCTACACCTTC	CASSLFQGINGYTF
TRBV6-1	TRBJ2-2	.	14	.	TGTGCCAGCAGTGAAGGACCAGCGACCGGGGAGCTGTTTTTT	CASSEGPATGELFF
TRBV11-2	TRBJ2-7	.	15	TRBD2	TGTGCCAGCAGCTCTAGACTAGCGGTGTCCTACGAGCAGTACTTC	CASSSRLAVSYEQYF
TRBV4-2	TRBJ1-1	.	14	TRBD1	TGTGCCAGCAGCCAGCGGACAGGGGGCACTGAAGCTTTCTTT	CASSQRTGGTEAFF
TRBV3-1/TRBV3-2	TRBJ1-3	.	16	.	TGTGCCAGCAGCCAAGCCTTGGGGGGCTCTGGAAACACCATATATTTT	CASSQALGGSGNTIYF
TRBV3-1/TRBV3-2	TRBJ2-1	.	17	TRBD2	TGTGCCAGCAGCCAAGCACCTGGACTAGCGGGGAACAATGAGCAGTTCTTC	CASSQAPGLAGNNEQFF
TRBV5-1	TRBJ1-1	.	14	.	TGCGCCAGCAGCTTGGACTTCGGGTACACTGAAGCTTTCTTT	CASSLDFGYTEAFF
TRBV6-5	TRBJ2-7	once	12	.	TGTGCCCTGGAGACCCTGTTATACGAGCAGTACTTC	CALETLLYEQYF